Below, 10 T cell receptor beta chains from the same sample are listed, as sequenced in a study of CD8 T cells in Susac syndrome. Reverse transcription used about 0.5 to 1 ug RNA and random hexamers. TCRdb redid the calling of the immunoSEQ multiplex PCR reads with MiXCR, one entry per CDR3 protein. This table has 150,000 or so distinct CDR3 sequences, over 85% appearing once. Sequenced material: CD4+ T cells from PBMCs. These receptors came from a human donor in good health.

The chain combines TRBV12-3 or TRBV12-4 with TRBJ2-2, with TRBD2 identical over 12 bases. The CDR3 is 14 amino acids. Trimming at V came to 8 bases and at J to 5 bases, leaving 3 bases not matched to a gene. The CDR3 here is CASLAGGQTGELFF. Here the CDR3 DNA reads TGTGCCAGCCTAGCGGGGGGGCAGACCGGGGAGCTGTTTTTT.

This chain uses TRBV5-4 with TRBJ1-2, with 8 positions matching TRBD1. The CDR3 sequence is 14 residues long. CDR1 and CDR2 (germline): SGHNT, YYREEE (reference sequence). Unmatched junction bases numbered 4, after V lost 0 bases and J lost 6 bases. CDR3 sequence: CASSLGPGGDGYTF. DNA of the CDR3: TGTGCCAGCAGCTTGGGGCCAGGGGGCGATGGCTACACCTTC.

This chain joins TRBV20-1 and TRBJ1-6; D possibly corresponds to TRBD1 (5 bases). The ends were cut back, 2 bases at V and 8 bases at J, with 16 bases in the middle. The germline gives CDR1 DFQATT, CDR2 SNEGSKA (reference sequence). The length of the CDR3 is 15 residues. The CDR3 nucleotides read TGCAGTGCTAGACGGGTGGGGGGTAACGATTCACCCCTCCACTTT. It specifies CSARRVGGNDSPLHF.

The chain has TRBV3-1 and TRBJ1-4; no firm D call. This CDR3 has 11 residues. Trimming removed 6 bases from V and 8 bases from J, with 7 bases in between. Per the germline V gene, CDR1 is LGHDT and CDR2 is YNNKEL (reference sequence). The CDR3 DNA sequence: TGTGCCAGCAGTCTAATGGAAAAACTGTTTTTT. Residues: CASSLMEKLFF.

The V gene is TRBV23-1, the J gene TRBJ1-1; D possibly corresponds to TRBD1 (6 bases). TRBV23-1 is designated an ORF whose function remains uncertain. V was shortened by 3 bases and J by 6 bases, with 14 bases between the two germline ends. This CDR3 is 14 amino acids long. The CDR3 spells CASSQSGGVAEAFF. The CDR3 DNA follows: TGCGCCAGCAGTCAGTCCGGGGGCGTCGCTGAAGCTTTCTTT.

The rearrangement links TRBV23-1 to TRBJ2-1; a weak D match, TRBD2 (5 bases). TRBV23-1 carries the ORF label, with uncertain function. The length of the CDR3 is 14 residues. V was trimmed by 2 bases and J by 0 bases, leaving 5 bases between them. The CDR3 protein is CASSQGSSYNEQFF. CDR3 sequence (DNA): TGCGCCAGCAGTCAAGGGAGCTCCTACAATGAGCAGTTCTTC.

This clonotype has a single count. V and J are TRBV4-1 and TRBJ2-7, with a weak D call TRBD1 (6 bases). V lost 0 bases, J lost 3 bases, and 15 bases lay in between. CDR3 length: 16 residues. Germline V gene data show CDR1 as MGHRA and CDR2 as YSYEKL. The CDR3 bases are TGCGCCAGCAGCCAAGATATTTCTAGGACAGACTACGAGCAGTACTTC. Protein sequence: CASSQDISRTDYEQYF.

The CDR3 bases are TGTGCCAGCAGAACCACCAGGGGGAAGTACGAGCAGTACTTC. It encodes CASRTTRGKYEQYF. The chain combines TRBV28 with TRBJ2-7; 7 bases are a match to TRBD1. The CDR3 is 14 residues long. Per the germline V gene, CDR1 is MDHEN and CDR2 is SYDVKM. Germline trimming cut 6 bases from V and 4 bases from J; bases unmatched to any gene: 9.

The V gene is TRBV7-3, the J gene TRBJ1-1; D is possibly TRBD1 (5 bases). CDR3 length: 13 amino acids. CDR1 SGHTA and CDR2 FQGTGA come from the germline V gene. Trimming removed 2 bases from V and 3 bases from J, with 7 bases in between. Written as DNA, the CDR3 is TGTGCCAGCAGCTTACTGACAGACACTGAAGCTTTCTTT. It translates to CASSLLTDTEAFF. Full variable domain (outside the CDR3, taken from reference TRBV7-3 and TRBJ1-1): GAGVSQTPSNKVTEKGKYVELRCDPISGHTALYWYRQSLGQGPEFLIYFQGTGAADDSGLPNDRFFAVRPEGSVSTLKIQRTERGDSAVYLCASSLLTDTEAFFGQGTRLTVV.

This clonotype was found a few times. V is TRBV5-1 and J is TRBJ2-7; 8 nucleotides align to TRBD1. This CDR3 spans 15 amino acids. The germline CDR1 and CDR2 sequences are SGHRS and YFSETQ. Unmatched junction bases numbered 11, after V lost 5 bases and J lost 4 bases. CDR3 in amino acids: CASSVSGTGAYEQYF. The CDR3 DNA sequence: TGCGCCAGCAGTGTCTCCGGGACAGGAGCATACGAGCAGTACTTC.